The 8 T cell receptor beta chains listed next were all sequenced from one sample in a study of response to subunit inactivated influenza vaccine. Using its own MiXCR run on the RT-PCR reads, TCRdb lists one record per CDR3 protein. The sample has 630,000 or so distinct CDR3 sequences, 15% to 19% seen once; the top ten hold under 14%. The sequences come from PBMCs from blood, collected about 12 days after vaccination. The receptor set was obtained from a man aged 45-65 years who received an inactivated influenza vaccine.

The chain combines TRBV6-4 with TRBJ2-1; TRBD2 aligns across 14 bases. The CDR3 loop spans 23 amino acids. Germline CDR1 and CDR2: MRHNA and SNTAGT. The V segment lost 6 bases and the J segment 0 bases; nucleotides outside the gene matches: 22. CDR3 in DNA: TGTGCCAGCAGGCGGTCCGGGACGCGTGGGACTAGCGGGAGAGCCCGCTCCTACAATGAGCAGTTCTTC. This gives the protein CASRRSGTRGTSGRARSYNEQFF.

This clonotype occurred a few times. This chain uses TRBV19 with TRBJ1-1; TRBD1 matches 10 bases. The V gene's germline CDR1 is LNHDA and CDR2 SQIVND (reference sequence). CDR3 size: 12 residues. The J segment lost 9 bases and the V segment lost 6 bases, leaving 4 bases of the junction unmatched. The CDR3 region has the DNA TGTGCCAGTAGACTGGACAGGGGGAAAGCTTTCTTT. Its translation: CASRLDRGKAFF.

This clonotype has just a few counts. The chain couples TRBV7-9 to TRBJ1-2; D not resolved. Trimming removed 5 bases at V and 0 bases at J, with 10 bases between. The germline V gene has CDR1 SEHNR and CDR2 FQNEAQ (reference sequence). This CDR3 contains 14 residues. Here the CDR3 reads CASSPPGTNYGYTF. The CDR3 coding sequence is TGTGCCAGCAGCCCCCCCGGCACTAACTATGGCTACACCTTC.

The chain couples TRBV20-1 to TRBJ2-1; D is possibly TRBD2 (5 bases). CDR3 length: 14 residues. Trimming left V 1 base short and J 2 bases short, with 9 bases between. Germline CDR1 reads DFQATT; CDR2 reads SNEGSKA (reference sequence). The CDR3 DNA sequence: TGCAGTGCTAGAGGCACTAGTACCTACAATGAGCAGTTCTTC. It yields the protein CSARGTSTYNEQFF.

The sample holds a few counts of this clonotype. V usage is TRBV9 and J usage is TRBJ1-1; TRBD1 aligns across 7 bases. With V trimmed by 4 bases and J by 8 bases, 11 bases remained unmatched. The CDR3 is 14 residues long. CDR1 SGDLS and CDR2 YYNGEE come from the germline V gene. CDR3 DNA sequence: TGTGCCAGCAGCCCGGGGGACAGCCGCGGAGAAGCTTTCTTT. It is translated as CASSPGDSRGEAFF.

The sample holds one count of this clonotype. The chain uses TRBV9 and TRBJ2-5; possibly TRBD2 for D (6 bases). The CDR3 sequence is 15 residues long. V was trimmed by 3 bases and J by 2 bases, leaving 14 bases between them. From germline, CDR1 is SGDLS and CDR2 YYNGEE. CDR3 sequence (DNA): TGTGCCAGCAGCGAACACTCGGCGGGGCAAGAGACCCAGTACTTC. This sequence encodes CASSEHSAGQETQYF. Variable domain in full (rest from reference TRBV9 and TRBJ2-5): DSGVTQTPKHLITATGQRVTLRCSPRSGDLSVYWYQQSLDQGLQFLIQYYNGEERAKGNILERFSAQQFPDLHSELNLSSLELGDSALYFCASSEHSAGQETQYFGPGTRLLVL.

The table lists this clonotype with a few counts. The CDR3 loop is CASARTGVMYEQYF. In DNA, the CDR3 is TGTGCCAGCGCAAGGACAGGGGTTATGTACGAGCAGTACTTC. The V gene is TRBV12-3 or TRBV12-4, the J gene TRBJ2-7, with 9 nucleotides matching TRBD1. J lost 4 bases, V lost 8 bases, and 9 bases had no gene match. This CDR3 contains 14 residues.

The V call is TRBV12-3 or TRBV12-4, the J call TRBJ1-1; 7 nucleotides line up with TRBD1. Trimming at V came to 5 bases and at J to 4 bases, leaving 4 bases not matched to a gene. This CDR3 is 13 amino acids long. CDR3 coding DNA: TGTGCCAGCAGTAAACAGGGGTCCACTGAAGCTTTCTTT. It yields the protein CASSKQGSTEAFF.